This is a list of T cell receptor beta chains from one sample in a study of Ad26.COV2.S vaccination and SARS-CoV-2 variants. The assay was immunoSEQ multiplex PCR, and TCRdb's table has in-frame clones only and misses some. The repertoire includes some 390,000 clones, more than 85% of them detected once, and under 3.5% sits in the top ten. The sample consisted of peripheral blood, taken in a trial of Ad26.COV2.S vaccine versus placebo. The receptors were sampled from a person aged 18 to 65 who received the Ad26.COV2.S COVID-19 vaccine or a placebo. Each CDR3 is given with its conserved first and last residue. A D gene is named only where the DNA matches it firmly. Clone size is stated in some rows and not others, as once, few, many or a class when expanded.

16 | TRBJ1-1 | TRBV2 | once | TRBD1 | CASSPGTGFMNTEAFF | TGTGCCAGCAGTCCCGGGACAGGGTTCATGAACACTGAAGCTTTCTTT
15 | TRBJ2-7 | TRBV15 | once | TRBD2 | CATSTRAGAFNEQYF | TGTGCCACCAGCACTAGAGCGGGGGCCTTCAACGAGCAGTACTTC
16 | TRBJ1-6 | TRBV19 | - | - | CASSSRPPRKNSPLHF | TGTGCCAGTAGTTCCAGACCGCCGAGGAAGAATTCACCCCTCCACTTT
11 | TRBJ1-1 | TRBV20-1 | once | - | CSVDLNTEAFF | TGCAGTGTTGATTTGAACACTGAAGCTTTCTTT
11 | TRBJ1-2 | TRBV6-5 | - | TRBD1 | CAAGTGDGYTF | TGTGCCGCCGGGACAGGAGATGGCTACACCTTC
13 | TRBJ2-2 | TRBV7-6 | - | - | CAVGGTYTGELFF | TGTGCCGTAGGGGGGACCTACACCGGGGAGCTGTTTTTT
15 | TRBJ1-1 | TRBV18 | - | - | CASSPPNAWGTEAFF | TGTGCCAGCTCACCACCCAACGCCTGGGGAACTGAAGCTTTCTTT
12 | TRBJ1-1 | TRBV12-3/TRBV12-4 | - | - | CASSSPNTEAFF | TGTGCCAGCTCGTCACCGAACACTGAAGCTTTCTTT
16 | TRBJ2-7 | TRBV15 | - | TRBD2 | CATSRDRAGGIYEQYF | TGTGCCACCAGCAGAGATAGAGCGGGGGGTATCTACGAGCAGTACTTC
17 | TRBJ2-7 | TRBV7-5 | - | - | CARDPGGLITFRDEQYF | TGTGCCAGAGATCCAGGGGGCCTCATCACCTTCAGGGACGAGCAGTACTTC
18 | TRBJ1-6 | TRBV7-6 | - | TRBD1 | CASSLAPDRGLDNSPLHF | TGTGCCAGCAGCTTGGCCCCGGACAGGGGGCTTGATAATTCACCCCTCCACTTT